This TCR beta chain stems from a study of OX40 agonist ivuxolimab in advanced cancers. Points from the study as a whole: No antigen was identified for the clonally expanded peripheral T cells.

Sequenced by immunoSEQ multiplex PCR; TCRdb stores in-frame clones only, minus some. This sample has about 20,000 clones, with 85% to 90% found just once. As regards this clone: What it binds is unknown.

Trimming removed 8 bases from V and 3 bases from J, with 4 bases in between. Germline CDR1 reads MDHEN; CDR2 reads SYDVKM. This CDR3 comprises 10 residues. This clonotype was sampled from an adult with an advanced solid tumor such as melanoma, head and neck, liver or kidney cancer. Source: CD4+ or CD8+ T cells sorted from blood, taken in a trial of the OX40 agonist ivuxolimab. V usage is TRBV28 and J usage is TRBJ1-2; unclear D gene. The CDR3 coding sequence is TGTGCCAGCGGCGACTATGGCTACACCTTC. Amino acid sequence: CASGDYGYTF.